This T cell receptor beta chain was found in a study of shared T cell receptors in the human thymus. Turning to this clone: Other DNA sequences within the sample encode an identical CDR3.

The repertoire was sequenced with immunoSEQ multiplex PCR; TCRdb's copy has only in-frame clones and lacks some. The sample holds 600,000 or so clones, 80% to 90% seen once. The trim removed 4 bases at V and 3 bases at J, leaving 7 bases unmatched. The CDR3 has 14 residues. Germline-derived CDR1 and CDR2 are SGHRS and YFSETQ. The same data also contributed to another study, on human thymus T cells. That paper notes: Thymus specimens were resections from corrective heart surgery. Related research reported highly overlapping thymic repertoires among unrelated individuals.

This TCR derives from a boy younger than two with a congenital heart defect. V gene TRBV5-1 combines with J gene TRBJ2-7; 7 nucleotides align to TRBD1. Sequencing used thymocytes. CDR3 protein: CASSLRDRDYEQYF. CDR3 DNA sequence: TGCGCCAGCAGCCTCCGGGACAGAGACTACGAGCAGTACTTC.